This paragraph reports one T cell receptor (beta chain). This entry comes from a study of blood T cell repertoires in COVID-19. Across the study: Samples taken during acute and convalescent COVID-19 were collected in the United States, Italy and Spain. In each case, the material was cDNA or gDNA derived from T cells, B-cell-depleted T cells, or PBMCs.

Germline V lookup: CDR1 SGDLS, CDR2 YYNGEE. The CDR3 is made up of 19 amino acids. V was cut by 3 bases and J by 0 bases, with 22 bases left in between. In the study's own analysis: How many nucleated cells were present was estimated from reference gene primer amplification. Some clones are missing from TCRdb's copy, which holds only in-frame ones; the method was immunoSEQ multiplex PCR. V and J calls plus clone size are reproduced from that table; the DNA served to infer D and trimming. The sample holds around 99,000 clones, 75% to 85% seen once. The sample consisted of peripheral blood. This rearrangement joins TRBV9 to TRBJ2-1, with D possibly being TRBD2 (6 bases). This TCR came from a woman older than 75 with active or convalescent COVID-19. The CDR3 protein is CASSAPRLGTTTSYNEQFF. DNA for the CDR3: TGTGCCAGCAGCGCACCCCGACTAGGTACTACCACCTCCTACAATGAGCAGTTCTTC.